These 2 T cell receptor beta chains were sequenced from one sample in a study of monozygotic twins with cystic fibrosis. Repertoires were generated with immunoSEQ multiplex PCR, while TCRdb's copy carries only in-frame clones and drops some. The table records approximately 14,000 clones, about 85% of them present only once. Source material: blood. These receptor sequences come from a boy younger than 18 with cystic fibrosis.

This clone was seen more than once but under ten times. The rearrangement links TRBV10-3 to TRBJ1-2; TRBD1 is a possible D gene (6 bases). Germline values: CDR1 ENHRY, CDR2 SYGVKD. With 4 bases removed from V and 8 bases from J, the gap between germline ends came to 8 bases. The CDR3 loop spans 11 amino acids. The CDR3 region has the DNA TGTGCCATCAGTGGGCAGGGGGGCTACACCTTC. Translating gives CAISGQGGYTF.

The CDR3 DNA reads as TGTGCCAGCAGCCCCCGTACCGGGACTAGCACAGATACGCAGTATTTT. This gives the protein CASSPRTGTSTDTQYF. The chain recombines TRBV7-8 with TRBJ2-3; TRBD2 is a possible D gene (6 bases). Trimming stripped 5 bases from V and 0 bases from J, with 15 bases between. The germline V gene encodes CDR1 SGHVS and CDR2 FQNEAQ. The CDR3 loop spans 16 amino acids.